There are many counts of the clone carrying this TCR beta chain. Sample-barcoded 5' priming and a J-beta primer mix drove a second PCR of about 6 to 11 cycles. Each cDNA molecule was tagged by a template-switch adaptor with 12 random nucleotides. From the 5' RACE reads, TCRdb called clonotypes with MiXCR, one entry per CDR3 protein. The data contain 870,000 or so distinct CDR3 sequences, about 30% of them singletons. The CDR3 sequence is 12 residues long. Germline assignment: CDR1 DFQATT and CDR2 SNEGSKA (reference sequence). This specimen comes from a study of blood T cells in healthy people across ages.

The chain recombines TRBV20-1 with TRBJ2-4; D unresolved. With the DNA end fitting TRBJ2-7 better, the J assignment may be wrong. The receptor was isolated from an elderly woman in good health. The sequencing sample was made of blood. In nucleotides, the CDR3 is TGCAGTGTTACCCCCAGGTTGTACGAGCAGTACTTC. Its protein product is CSVTPRLYEQYF.